The clone carrying this T cell receptor beta chain came up many times. The antigen remains undetermined. This entry belongs to a study of T cell repertoires in cytomegalovirus infection. Study at large: Both a matching HLA type and CMV infection were indicated by public TCR beta signatures. General study results and limits: CMV-specific TCR beta clonotypes restricted by HLA-C dominated the ex vivo response. Using cumulative public TCR beta family frequency, the authors identified those who carried CMV together with the relevant HLA.

MiXCR was run by TCRdb on the reads, yielding one entry per CDR3 protein. The top ten clones hold roughly 17% of a sample with 120,000 to 150,000 distinct CDR3 sequences, 5.5% to 8% of them seen once. Specimen: PBMCs. The clonotype comes from a human donor in good health (CMV status not recorded). Some clones in this sample may be carry-over from other donors' samples.

The CDR3 bases are TGTGCCAGCAGCCCCGGGACAGGGGGCACTGAAGCTTTCTTT. Protein sequence: CASSPGTGGTEAFF. The chain couples TRBV12-3 or TRBV12-4 to TRBJ1-1; 11 bases agree with TRBD1. Losses at the gene ends were 6 bases for V and 4 bases for J; bases not matched to a gene: 4. This CDR3 contains 14 residues.